This entry features one T cell receptor (beta chain) sequence. Assay used: immunoSEQ multiplex PCR; TCRdb lists only in-frame clones, some missing. The data contain tens of thousands of clones, 91% of them singletons. This specimen belongs to a study of OX40 agonist ivuxolimab in advanced cancers. On the study more broadly: Patients received the agonistic anti-OX40 (CD134) antibody ivuxolimab.

Trimming cost V 7 bases and J 5 bases, with 14 bases left between them. The CDR3 sequence is 13 residues long. Germline V lookup: CDR1 MNHEY, CDR2 SVGAGI. Material: CD4+ or CD8+ T cells sorted from blood, obtained in a trial of the OX40 agonist ivuxolimab. The chain employs TRBV6-5 and TRBJ1-2; D is perhaps TRBD1 (6 bases). The sequence derives from an adult with an advanced solid tumor such as melanoma, head and neck, liver or kidney cancer. The CDR3 nucleotides are TGTGCCAGCACCGACGGGGGGGCATATGGCTACACCTTC. Its translation is CASTDGGAYGYTF.